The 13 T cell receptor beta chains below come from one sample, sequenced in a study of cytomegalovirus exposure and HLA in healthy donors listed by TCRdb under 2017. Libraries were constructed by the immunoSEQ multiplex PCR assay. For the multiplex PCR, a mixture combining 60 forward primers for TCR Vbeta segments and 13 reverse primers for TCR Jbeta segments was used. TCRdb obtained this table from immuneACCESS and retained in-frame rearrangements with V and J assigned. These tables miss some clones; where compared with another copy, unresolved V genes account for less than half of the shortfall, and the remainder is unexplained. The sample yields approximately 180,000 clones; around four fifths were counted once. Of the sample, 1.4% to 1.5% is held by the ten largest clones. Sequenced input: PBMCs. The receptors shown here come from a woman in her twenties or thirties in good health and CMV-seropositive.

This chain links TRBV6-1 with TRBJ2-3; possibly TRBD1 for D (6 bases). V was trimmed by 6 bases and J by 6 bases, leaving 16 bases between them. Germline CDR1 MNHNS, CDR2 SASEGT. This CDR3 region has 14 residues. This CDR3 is CASSLTGLLDTQYF. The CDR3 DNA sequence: TGTGCCAGCAGCCTTACAGGGCTCTTGGATACGCAGTATTTT.

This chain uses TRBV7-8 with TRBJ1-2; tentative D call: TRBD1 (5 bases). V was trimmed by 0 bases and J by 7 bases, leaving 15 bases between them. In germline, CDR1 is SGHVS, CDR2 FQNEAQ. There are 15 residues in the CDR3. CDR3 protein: CASSLARAGLVGYTF. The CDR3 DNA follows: TGTGCCAGCAGCTTAGCGCGAGCAGGGTTAGTTGGCTACACCTTC.

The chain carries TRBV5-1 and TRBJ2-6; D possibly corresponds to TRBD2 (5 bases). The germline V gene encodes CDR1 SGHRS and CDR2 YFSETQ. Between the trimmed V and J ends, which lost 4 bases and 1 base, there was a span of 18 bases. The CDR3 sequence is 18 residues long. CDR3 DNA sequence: TGCGCCAGCAGCGTCTTAGCGAGCGGCGAGTCTGGGGCCAACGTCCTGACTTTC. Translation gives CASSVLASGESGANVLTF.

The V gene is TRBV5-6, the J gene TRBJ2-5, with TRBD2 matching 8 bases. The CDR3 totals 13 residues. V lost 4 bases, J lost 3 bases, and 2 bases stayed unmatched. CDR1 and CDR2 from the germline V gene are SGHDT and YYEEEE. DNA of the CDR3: TGTGCCAGCAGCGGTAGCGGGAAAGAGACCCAGTACTTC. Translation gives CASSGSGKETQYF.

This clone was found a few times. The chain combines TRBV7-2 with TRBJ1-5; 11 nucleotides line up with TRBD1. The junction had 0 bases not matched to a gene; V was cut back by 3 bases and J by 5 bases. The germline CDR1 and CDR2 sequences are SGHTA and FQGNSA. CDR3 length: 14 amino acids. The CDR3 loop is CASSLDRGHQPQHF. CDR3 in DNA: TGTGCCAGCAGCTTGGACAGGGGGCATCAGCCCCAGCATTTT.

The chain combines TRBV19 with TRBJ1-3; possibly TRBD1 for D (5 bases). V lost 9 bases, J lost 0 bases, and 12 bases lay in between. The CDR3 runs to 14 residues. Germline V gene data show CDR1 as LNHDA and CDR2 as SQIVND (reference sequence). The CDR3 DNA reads TGTGCCAGCCACCGGGACTTCTCTGGAAACACCATATATTTT. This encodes CASHRDFSGNTIYF.

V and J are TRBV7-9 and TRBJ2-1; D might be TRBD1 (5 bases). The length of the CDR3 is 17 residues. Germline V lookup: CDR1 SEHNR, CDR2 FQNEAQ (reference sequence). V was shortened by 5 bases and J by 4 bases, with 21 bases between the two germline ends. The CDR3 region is CASSPREPGARYNEQFF. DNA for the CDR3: TGTGCCAGCAGCCCTCGCGAGCCTGGGGCGAGGTACAATGAGCAGTTCTTC.

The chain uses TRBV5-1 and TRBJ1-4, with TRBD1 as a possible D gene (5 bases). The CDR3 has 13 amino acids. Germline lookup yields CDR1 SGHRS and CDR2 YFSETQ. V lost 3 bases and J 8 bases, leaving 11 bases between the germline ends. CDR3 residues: CASSWTLGEKLFF. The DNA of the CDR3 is TGCGCCAGCAGCTGGACACTGGGGGAAAAACTGTTTTTT.

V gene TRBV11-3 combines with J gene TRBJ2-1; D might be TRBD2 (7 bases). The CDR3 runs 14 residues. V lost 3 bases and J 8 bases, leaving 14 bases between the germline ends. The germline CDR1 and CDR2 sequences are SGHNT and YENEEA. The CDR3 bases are TGTGCCAGCAGCTTTAGTCGCGGGGGCGATGAGCAGTTCTTC. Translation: CASSFSRGGDEQFF.

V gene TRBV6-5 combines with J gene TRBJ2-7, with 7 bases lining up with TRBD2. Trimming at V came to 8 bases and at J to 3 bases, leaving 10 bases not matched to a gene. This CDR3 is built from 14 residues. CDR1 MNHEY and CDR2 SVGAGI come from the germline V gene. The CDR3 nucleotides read TGTGCCAGCCAAGGGGCTAGCGGAGTCTACGAGCAGTACTTC. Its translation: CASQGASGVYEQYF.

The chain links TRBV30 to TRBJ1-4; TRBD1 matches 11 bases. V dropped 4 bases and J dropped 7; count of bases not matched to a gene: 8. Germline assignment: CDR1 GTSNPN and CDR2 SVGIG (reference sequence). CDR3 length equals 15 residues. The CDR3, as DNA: TGTGCCTGGACCCCATCCGGGACAGGGGGTGAAAAACTGTTTTTT. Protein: CAWTPSGTGGEKLFF. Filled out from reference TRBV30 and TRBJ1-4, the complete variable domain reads SQTIHQWPATLVQPVGSPLSLECTVEGTSNPNLYWYRQAAGRGLQLLFYSVGIGQISSEVPQNLSASRPQDRQFILSSKKLLLSDSGFYLCAWTPSGTGGEKLFFGSGTQLSVL.

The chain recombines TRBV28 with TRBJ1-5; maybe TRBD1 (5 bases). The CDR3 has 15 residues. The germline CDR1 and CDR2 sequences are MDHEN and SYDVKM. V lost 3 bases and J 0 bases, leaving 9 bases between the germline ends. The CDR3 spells CASSLGGSSNQPQHF. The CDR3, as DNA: TGTGCCAGCAGTTTGGGGGGGAGTAGCAATCAGCCCCAGCATTTT.

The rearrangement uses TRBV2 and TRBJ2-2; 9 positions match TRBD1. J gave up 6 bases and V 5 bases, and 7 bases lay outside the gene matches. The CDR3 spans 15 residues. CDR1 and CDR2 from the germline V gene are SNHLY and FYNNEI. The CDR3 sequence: CASSSPGQGPGELFF. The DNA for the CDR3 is TGTGCCAGCAGTTCCCCGGGACAGGGCCCCGGGGAGCTGTTTTTT.